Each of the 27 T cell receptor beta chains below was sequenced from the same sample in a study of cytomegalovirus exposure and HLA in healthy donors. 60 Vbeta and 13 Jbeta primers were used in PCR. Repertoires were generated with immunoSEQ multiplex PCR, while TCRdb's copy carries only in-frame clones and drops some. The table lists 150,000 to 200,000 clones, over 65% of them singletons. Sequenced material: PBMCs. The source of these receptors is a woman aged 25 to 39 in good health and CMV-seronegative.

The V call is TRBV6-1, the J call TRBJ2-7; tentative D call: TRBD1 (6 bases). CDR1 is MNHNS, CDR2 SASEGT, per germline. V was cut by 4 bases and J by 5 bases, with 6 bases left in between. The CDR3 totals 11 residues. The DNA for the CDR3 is TGTGCCAGCAGTGCAGGGGACGAGCAGTACTTC. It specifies CASSAGDEQYF.

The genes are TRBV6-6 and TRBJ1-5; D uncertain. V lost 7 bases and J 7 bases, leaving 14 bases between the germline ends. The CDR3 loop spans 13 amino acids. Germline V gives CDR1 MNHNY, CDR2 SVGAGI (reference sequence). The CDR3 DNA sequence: TGTGCCAGCACCTCGAGGGCCATCCAGCCCCAGCATTTT. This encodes CASTSRAIQPQHF.

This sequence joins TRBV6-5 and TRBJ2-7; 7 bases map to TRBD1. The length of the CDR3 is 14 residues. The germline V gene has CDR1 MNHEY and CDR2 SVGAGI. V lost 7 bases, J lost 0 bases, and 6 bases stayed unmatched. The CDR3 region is CASTQGDSSYEQYF. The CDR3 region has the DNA TGTGCCAGCACCCAAGGGGACAGCTCCTACGAGCAGTACTTC.

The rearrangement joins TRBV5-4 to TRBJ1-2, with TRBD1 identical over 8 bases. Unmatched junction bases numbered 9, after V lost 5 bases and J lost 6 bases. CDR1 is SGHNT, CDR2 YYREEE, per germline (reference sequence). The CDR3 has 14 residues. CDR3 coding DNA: TGTGCCAGCAGGTCAACAGGGGGGAGCAATGGCTACACCTTC. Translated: CASRSTGGSNGYTF.

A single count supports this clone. The CDR3 spells CASRYTQPQHF. The CDR3 DNA reads as TGTGCAAGTCGTTACACACAGCCCCAGCATTTT. The rearrangement links TRBV12-2 to TRBJ1-5; the D call TRBD1 from the table was never checked on the DNA. TRBV12-2 is assigned pseudogene status. This CDR3 is 11 amino acids long.

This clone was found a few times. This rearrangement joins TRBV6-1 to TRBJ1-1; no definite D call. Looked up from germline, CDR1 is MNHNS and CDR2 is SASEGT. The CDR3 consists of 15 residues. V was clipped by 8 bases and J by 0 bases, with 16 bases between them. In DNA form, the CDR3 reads TGTGCCAGCTGTAAAGGGCAGGCCGTGAACACTGAAGCTTTCTTT. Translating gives CASCKGQAVNTEAFF.

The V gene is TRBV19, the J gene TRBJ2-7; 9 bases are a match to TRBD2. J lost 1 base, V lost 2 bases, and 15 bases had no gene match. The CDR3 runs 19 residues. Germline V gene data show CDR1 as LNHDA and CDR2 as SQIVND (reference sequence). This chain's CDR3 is CASSITLIRSGSVSYEQYF. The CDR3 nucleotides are TGTGCCAGTAGTATAACCCTTATCCGTAGCGGGAGTGTTTCCTACGAGCAGTACTTC.

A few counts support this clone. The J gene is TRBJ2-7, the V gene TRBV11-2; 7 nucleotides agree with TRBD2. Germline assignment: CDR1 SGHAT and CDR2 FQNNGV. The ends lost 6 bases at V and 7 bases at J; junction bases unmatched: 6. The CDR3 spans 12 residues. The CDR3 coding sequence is TGTGCCAGCAGAGGGAGGGCCTCAGAGCAGTACTTC. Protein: CASRGRASEQYF.

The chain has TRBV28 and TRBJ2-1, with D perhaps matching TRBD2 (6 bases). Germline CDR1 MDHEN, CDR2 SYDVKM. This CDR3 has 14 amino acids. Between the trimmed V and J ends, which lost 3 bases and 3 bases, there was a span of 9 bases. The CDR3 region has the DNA TGTGCCAGCAGTTTTCTAGCGTACTACAATGAGCAGTTCTTC. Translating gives CASSFLAYYNEQFF.

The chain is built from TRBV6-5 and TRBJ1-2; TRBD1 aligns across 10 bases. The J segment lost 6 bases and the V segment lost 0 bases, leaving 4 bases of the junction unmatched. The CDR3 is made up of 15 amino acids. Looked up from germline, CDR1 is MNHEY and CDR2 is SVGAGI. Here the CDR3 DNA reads TGTGCCAGCAGTTACTCGACAGGGGGCGCGAATGGCTACACCTTC. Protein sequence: CASSYSTGGANGYTF.

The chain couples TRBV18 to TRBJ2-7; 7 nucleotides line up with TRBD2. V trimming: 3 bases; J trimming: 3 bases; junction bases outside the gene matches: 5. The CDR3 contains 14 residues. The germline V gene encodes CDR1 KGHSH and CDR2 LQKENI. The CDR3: CASSPPPGGYEQYF. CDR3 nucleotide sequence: TGTGCCAGCTCACCTCCGCCGGGGGGCTACGAGCAGTACTTC.

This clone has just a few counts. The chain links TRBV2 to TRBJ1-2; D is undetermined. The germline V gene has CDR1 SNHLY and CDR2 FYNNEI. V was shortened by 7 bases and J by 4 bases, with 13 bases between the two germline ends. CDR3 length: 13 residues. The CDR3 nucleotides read TGTGCCAGCATGGGAGACACAACCTATGGCTACACCTTC. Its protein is CASMGDTTYGYTF.

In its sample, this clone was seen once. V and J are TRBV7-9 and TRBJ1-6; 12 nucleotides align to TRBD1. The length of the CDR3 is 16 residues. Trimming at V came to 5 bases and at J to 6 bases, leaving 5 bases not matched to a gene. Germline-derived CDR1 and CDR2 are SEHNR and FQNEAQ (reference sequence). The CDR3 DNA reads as TGTGCCAGCAGCCCGGGACAGGGGGCCTTTAATTCACCCCTCCACTTT. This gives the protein CASSPGQGAFNSPLHF. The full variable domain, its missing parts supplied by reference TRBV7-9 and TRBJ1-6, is DTGVSQNPRHKITKRGQNVTFRCDPISEHNRLYWYRQTLGQGPEFLTYFQNEAQLEKSRLLSDRFSAERPKGSFSTLEIQRTEQGDSAMYLCASSPGQGAFNSPLHFGNGTRLTVT.

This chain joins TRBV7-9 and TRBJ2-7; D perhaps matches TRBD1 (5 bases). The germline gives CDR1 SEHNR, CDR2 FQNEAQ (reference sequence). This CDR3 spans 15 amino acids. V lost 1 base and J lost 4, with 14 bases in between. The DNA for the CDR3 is TGTGCCAGCAGCTTAGTTAGGGGTGGTACGTACGAGCAGTACTTC. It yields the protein CASSLVRGGTYEQYF.

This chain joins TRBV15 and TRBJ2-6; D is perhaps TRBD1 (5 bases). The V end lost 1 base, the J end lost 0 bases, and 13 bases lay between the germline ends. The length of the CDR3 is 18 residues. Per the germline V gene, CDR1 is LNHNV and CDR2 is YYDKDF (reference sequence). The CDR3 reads CATSRAGIPSSGANVLTF. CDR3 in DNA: TGTGCCACCAGCAGAGCAGGGATCCCCTCCTCTGGGGCCAACGTCCTGACTTTC. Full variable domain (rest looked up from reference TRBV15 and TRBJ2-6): DAMVIQNPRYQVTQFGKPVTLSCSQTLNHNVMYWYQQKSSQAPKLLFHYYDKDFNNEADTPDNFQSRRPNTSFCFLDIRSPGLGDTAMYLCATSRAGIPSSGANVLTFGAGSRLTVL.

CDR3: CASSALAGVPIGELFF. The CDR3, as DNA: TGTGCCAGCAGCGCACTAGCGGGGGTGCCGATCGGGGAGCTGTTTTTT. The V call is TRBV9, the J call TRBJ2-2, with 11 bases matching TRBD2. The CDR3 extends over 16 amino acids. After removal of 3 bases from V and 7 bases from J, the junction contained 8 bases not matched to a gene. CDR1 and CDR2 from the germline V gene are SGDLS and YYNGEE.

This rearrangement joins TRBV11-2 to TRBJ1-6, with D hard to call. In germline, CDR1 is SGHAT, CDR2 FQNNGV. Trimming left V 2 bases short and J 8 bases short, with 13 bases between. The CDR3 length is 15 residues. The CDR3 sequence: CASSLRPLDYSPLHF. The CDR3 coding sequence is TGTGCCAGCAGCTTAAGACCTCTGGACTATTCACCCCTCCACTTT.

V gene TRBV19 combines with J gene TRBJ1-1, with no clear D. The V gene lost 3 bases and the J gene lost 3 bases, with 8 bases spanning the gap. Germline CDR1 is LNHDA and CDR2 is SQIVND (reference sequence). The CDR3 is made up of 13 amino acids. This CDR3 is CASSMTGDTEAFF. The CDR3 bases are TGTGCCAGTAGTATGACGGGAGACACTGAAGCTTTCTTT.

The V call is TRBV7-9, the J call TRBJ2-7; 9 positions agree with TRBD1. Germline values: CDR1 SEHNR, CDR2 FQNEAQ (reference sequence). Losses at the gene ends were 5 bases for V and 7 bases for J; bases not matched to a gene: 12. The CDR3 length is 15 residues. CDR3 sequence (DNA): TGTGCCAGCAGCGCGGGGACAGGGCCGATTAGGGAGCAGTACTTC. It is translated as CASSAGTGPIREQYF. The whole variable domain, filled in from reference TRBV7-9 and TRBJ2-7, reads DTGVSQNPRHKITKRGQNVTFRCDPISEHNRLYWYRQTLGQGPEFLTYFQNEAQLEKSRLLSDRFSAERPKGSFSTLEIQRTEQGDSAMYLCASSAGTGPIREQYFGPGTRLTVT.

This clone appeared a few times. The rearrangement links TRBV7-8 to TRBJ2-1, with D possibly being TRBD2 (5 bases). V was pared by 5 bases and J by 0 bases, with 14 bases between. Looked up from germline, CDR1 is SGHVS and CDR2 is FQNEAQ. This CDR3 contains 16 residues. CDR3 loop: CASSPGRGSSYNEQFF. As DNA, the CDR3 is TGTGCCAGCAGCCCAGGACGGGGAAGCTCCTACAATGAGCAGTTCTTC.

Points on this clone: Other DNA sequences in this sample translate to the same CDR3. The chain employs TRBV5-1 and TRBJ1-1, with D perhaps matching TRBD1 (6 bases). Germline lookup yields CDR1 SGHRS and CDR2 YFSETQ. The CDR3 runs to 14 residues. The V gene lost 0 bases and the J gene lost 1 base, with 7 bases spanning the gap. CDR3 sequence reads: CASSLEGQNTEAFF. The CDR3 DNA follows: TGCGCCAGCAGCTTGGAGGGACAGAACACTGAAGCTTTCTTT.

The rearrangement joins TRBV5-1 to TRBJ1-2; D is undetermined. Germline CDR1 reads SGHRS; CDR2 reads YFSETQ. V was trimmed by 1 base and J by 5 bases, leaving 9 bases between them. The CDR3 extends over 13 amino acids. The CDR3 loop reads CASSLSGGYGYTF. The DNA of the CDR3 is TGCGCCAGCAGCTTGAGTGGCGGGTATGGCTACACCTTC.

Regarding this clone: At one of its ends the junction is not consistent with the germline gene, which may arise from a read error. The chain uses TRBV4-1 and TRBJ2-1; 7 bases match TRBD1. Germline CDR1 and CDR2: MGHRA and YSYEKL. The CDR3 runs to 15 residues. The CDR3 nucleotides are TGCGCCAGCACCCAAAACGAGGGGGCTTACAATGAGCAGTTCTTC. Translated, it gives CASTQNEGAYNEQFF.

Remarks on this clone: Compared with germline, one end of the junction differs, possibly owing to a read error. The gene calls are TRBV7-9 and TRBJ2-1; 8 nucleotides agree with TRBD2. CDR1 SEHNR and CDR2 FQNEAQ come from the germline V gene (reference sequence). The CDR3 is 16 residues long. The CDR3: CSSSLGLAGSYNEQFF. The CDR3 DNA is TGTTCCAGCAGCTTAGGGCTAGCGGGTTCCTACAATGAGCAGTTCTTC.

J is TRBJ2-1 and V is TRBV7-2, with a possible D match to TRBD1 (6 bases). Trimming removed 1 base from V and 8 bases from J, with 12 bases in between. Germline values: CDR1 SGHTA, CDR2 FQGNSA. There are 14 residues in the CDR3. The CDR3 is CASSLGGRGDEQFF. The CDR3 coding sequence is TGTGCCAGCAGCTTAGGGGGCAGGGGCGATGAGCAGTTCTTC.

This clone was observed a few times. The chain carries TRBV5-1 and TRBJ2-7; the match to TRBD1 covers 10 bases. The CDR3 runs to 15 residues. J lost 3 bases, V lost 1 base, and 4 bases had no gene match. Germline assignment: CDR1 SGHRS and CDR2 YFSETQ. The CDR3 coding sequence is TGCGCCAGCAGCTTGTTTTGGACAGGGGGCTACGAGCAGTACTTC. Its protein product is CASSLFWTGGYEQYF.

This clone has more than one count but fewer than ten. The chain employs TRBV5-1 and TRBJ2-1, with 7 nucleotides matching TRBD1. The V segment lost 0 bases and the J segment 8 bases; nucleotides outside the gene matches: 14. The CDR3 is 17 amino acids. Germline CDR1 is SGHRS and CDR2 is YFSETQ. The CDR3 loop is CASSLVVRGPTSHEQFF. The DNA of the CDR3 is TGCGCCAGCAGCTTGGTAGTTAGGGGGCCCACTTCTCATGAGCAGTTCTTC.